This T cell receptor (beta chain) was captured by sequencing in a study of blood T cells in healthy people across ages. Findings of the study overall: Investigators viewed diversity estimates from one million T cells as underestimates, the study reported. More naive CD4+ cells and higher diversity were found in long-lived than in aged donors.

For the second PCR, which ran for about 7 to 12 cycles, a sample-barcoded 5' primer and a J-beta primer mix were used. TCRdb reprocessed the 5' RACE reads via MiXCR and lists one record per CDR3 protein. The sample carries 650,000 to 1,000,000 distinct CDR3 sequences, roughly 40% recorded once. About this clonotype itself: The antigen is not known.

The source of this sequence is a man between 18 and 29 years old in good health. The sequenced material came from blood.

CDR3 region: CASSYSGWVSGANVLTF. The CDR3 bases are TGTGCCAGCAGTTACTCAGGGTGGGTCTCTGGGGCCAACGTCCTGACTTTC. V usage is TRBV21-1 and J usage is TRBJ2-6; the table's D call of TRBD1 was not tested on the DNA. TRBV21-1 is annotated as a pseudogene. This CDR3 comprises 17 residues.